This TCR beta chain was captured by sequencing in a study of T cells in Graves' hyperthyroidism and ophthalmopathy. Germline CDR1 and CDR2: SNHLY and FYNNEI. The V gene lost 3 bases and the J gene lost 8 bases, with 13 bases spanning the gap. The CDR3 covers 14 residues. Patients aged 18 to 65 had newly diagnosed hyperthyroidism of under 2 months' duration. On the basis of clinical symptoms, serum thyroxine and TRAb, thyroid ultrasound and orbital computed tomography, diagnoses were made. The source of the PBMCs was 10 ml of fresh peripheral blood. RNA transcripts yielded amplified TCR beta CDR3 regions. TCR CDR3 regions were first amplified by RT-PCR with HTBI primers. TCRdb processed the multiplex PCR reads anew with MiXCR; each CDR3 protein has one entry. Of 600,000 to 650,000 distinct CDR3 sequences detected, under 20% appear once; the ten largest clones hold around 4%.

Sequencing input: blood. The TCR comes from a woman younger than 45 with Graves' hyperthyroidism. The rearrangement joins TRBV2 to TRBJ1-4, with D unresolved. In DNA form, the CDR3 reads TGTGCCAGCAGTGAGGGTGATGGACGCGAAAAACTGTTTTTT. Translating gives CASSEGDGREKLFF.